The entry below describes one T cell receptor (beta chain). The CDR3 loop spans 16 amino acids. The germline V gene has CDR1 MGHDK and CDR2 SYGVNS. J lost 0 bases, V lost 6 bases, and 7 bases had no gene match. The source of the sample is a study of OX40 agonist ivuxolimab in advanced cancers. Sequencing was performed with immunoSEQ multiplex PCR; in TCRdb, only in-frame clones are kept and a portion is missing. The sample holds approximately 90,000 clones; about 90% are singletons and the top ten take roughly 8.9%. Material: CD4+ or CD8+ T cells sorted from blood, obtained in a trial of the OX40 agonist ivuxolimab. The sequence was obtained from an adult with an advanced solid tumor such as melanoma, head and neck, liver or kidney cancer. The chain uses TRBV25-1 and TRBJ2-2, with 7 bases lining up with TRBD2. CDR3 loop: CASSGGWEPNTGELFF. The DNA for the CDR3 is TGTGCCAGCAGCGGGGGGTGGGAACCGAACACCGGGGAGCTGTTTTTT.